This is a list of T cell receptor beta chains from one sample in a study of T cells in Graves' hyperthyroidism and ophthalmopathy. TCRdb re-derived calls from the multiplex PCR reads in MiXCR, one entry per CDR3 protein. The sample yields 500,000 or so distinct CDR3 sequences, about a sixth seen once. The source material was blood. Receptors originate from a young woman with Graves' ophthalmopathy. Each CDR3 is given with its conserved first and last residue. D genes are given only for firm matches. Some rows mark clone size as missing; the rest say once, few, many or name a class of expanded clone.

V gene	J gene	D gene	clone size	CDR3 DNA	CDR3 protein
TRBV12-3/TRBV12-4	TRBJ2-5	TRBD1	many	TGTGCCAGCAGTAATACAGGGGGCGAAGAGACCCAGTACTTC	CASSNTGGEETQYF
TRBV5-1	TRBJ2-7	TRBD1	many	TGCGCCAGCAGCTCCAGGACAGGGGAGTACGAGCAGTACTTC	CASSSRTGEYEQYF
TRBV28	TRBJ1-2	TRBD1	few	TGTGCCAGCGGGGAGGGGGCAGACTATGGCTACACCTTC	CASGEGADYGYTF
TRBV10-3	TRBJ2-3	TRBD2	many	TGTGCCACCAAAGCGGGAGGGCCGGATACGCAGTATTTT	CATKAGGPDTQYF
TRBV27	TRBJ2-7	NA	few	TGTGCCAGCAGAAATACCCGGGATTCTTACTACGAGCAGTACTTC	CASRNTRDSYYEQYF
TRBV7-9	TRBJ1-2	NA	few	TGTGCCAGCAGCTTAATGGGCCCCCGGGCCGGCTACACCTTC	CASSLMGPRAGYTF
TRBV7-2	TRBJ1-6	NA	NA	TGTGCCAGCAGCCCGGAACGGACAAATTCACCCCTCCACTTT	CASSPERTNSPLHF
TRBV29-1	TRBJ2-7	NA	many	TGCAGCGTTGGGGAGTCGAGAGGCAGCGAGCAGTACTTC	CSVGESRGSEQYF
TRBV6-5	TRBJ2-6	TRBD2	few	TGTGCCAGCAGTTACTCGGGACTAGCGGGCCAAGGGGGGGCCAACGTCCTGACTTTC	CASSYSGLAGQGGANVLTF
TRBV20-1	TRBJ1-1	NA	many	TGCAGTGCGAGTACAGCTGAAGCTTTCTTT	CSASTAEAFF
TRBV5-1	TRBJ2-5	NA	NA	TGCGCCAGCAGCTCGGGGGAGGCAAGATACCAAGAGACCCAGTACTTC	CASSSGEARYQETQYF
TRBV7-3	TRBJ2-1	TRBD1	few	TGTGCCAGCAATTCTTCCGGGACAGGGAGTCGGAATGAGCAGTTCTTC	CASNSSGTGSRNEQFF
TRBV2	TRBJ1-6	TRBD1	many	TGTGCCAGCAGTCCCGGACAGGGGAATAATTCACCCCTCCACTTT	CASSPGQGNNSPLHF
TRBV6-9	TRBJ1-1	NA	NA	TGTGCCAGCAGTTTAGCCCCAGCAGGGGACGTCGCTGAAGCTTTCTTT	CASSLAPAGDVAEAFF
TRBV12-3/TRBV12-4	TRBJ2-2	TRBD2	few	TGTGCCAGCAGTTCCCCCCCCAGCGGGGTGTGGTCCGGGGAGCTGTTTTTT	CASSSPPSGVWSGELFF
TRBV27	TRBJ1-2	NA	NA	TGTGCCAGCAGTTTGCTATTGGACAGATCAATGGGGGGCTACACCTTC	CASSLLLDRSMGGYTF
TRBV7-2	TRBJ2-5	TRBD2	many	TGTGCCAGCAGCTCCGGGCTAGCGGGAGCTCTGGAGACCCAGTACTTC	CASSSGLAGALETQYF
TRBV20-1	TRBJ1-2	NA	many	TGCAGTGCTAGACAGGGCTATGGCTACACCTTC	CSARQGYGYTF
TRBV28	TRBJ1-2	NA	few	TGTGCCAGCAGGGGTTACTCTAACTATGGCTACACCTTC	CASRGYSNYGYTF
TRBV11-2	TRBJ1-5	NA	many	TGTGCCAGCAGCCATAGCAATCAGCCCCAGCATTTT	CASSHSNQPQHF
TRBV28	TRBJ2-7	TRBD1	many	TGTGCCAGCCTAGGTGGGGACAGGTGGTACGAGCAGTACTTC	CASLGGDRWYEQYF
TRBV12-3/TRBV12-4	TRBJ2-2	TRBD2	many	TGTGCCAGCAGTTCCTCGGGGGGGGTGGCCGGGGAGCTGTTTTTT	CASSSSGGVAGELFF
TRBV7-6	TRBJ2-1	TRBD2	few	TGTGCCAGCAGCCCCCGGACTAGCGGGAGATCGGTCAATGAGCAGTTCTTC	CASSPRTSGRSVNEQFF
TRBV20-1	TRBJ1-2	NA	few	TGCAGTGCTAGAGGCGCGAGTGTCTATGGCTACACCTTC	CSARGASVYGYTF
TRBV6-2/TRBV6-3	TRBJ2-7	NA	NA	TGTGCCAGCAGTTACTTGGGTGGCGAGCAGTACTTC	CASSYLGGEQYF
TRBV27	TRBJ2-2	NA	many	TGTGCCAGCAGTTTCTCGGGAGAAGGAGGAACCGGGGAGCTGTTTTTT	CASSFSGEGGTGELFF
TRBV6-1	TRBJ2-1	TRBD2	many	TGTGCCAGCAGTAGGACTAGCGGGAGCCTCAATGAGCAGTTCTTC	CASSRTSGSLNEQFF